This TCR beta chain was recovered during a study of OX40 agonist ivuxolimab in advanced cancers. Only in-frame clones appear in the TCRdb table, and some are missing; sequencing was by immunoSEQ multiplex PCR. Of roughly 100,000 clones in the sample, just under 95% were seen once. V dropped 5 bases and J dropped 1 base, with 5 bases sitting between them. The CDR3 length is 13 residues. Germline CDR1 SEHNR, CDR2 FQNEAQ (reference sequence). Source: CD4+ or CD8+ T cells sorted from blood, taken in a trial of the OX40 agonist ivuxolimab. This TCR derives from an adult with an advanced solid tumor such as melanoma, head and neck, liver or kidney cancer. The J gene is TRBJ2-2, the V gene TRBV7-9; D not resolved. In nucleotides, the CDR3 is TGTGCCAGCAGCCTGCGGAACACCGGGGAGCTGTTTTTT. It codes for CASSLRNTGELFF.